The sequence of this T cell receptor beta chain was determined in a study of cytomegalovirus exposure and HLA in healthy donors. Study-wide context: Around 190 million T cells yielded about 120 million unique TCR beta sequences, as an earlier analysis found.

In the PCR, 60 Vbeta and 13 Jbeta primers were used. Repertoires were generated with immunoSEQ multiplex PCR, while TCRdb's copy carries only in-frame clones and drops some. The repertoire holds 120,000 to 150,000 clones, with 60% to 85% as singletons. The length of the CDR3 is 11 residues. The germline V gene encodes CDR1 PRHDT and CDR2 FYEKMQ (reference sequence). The V end was cut by 5 bases, the J end by 11 bases, with 12 bases between. Notes on this clone: Its antigen is not known.

Study-wide results and caveats: For cytomegalovirus status, the classifier reportedly gave diagnoses with high specificity and sensitivity. Differences between HLA loci emerged in a later analysis of TCR association rates, with DRB1 most and HLA-C fewest. Among donors in an Asian-associated ancestry cluster, a later analysis reportedly found fewer N-insertions than the roughly 700-donor mean.

The material sequenced was PBMCs. The chain employs TRBV13 and TRBJ2-5, with D hard to call. The sequence derives from a male donor in good health and CMV-seronegative. CDR3 residues: CASSPLGEQYF. The CDR3 nucleotides read TGTGCCAGCAGCCCCCTCGGAGAGCAGTACTTC. Combining the CDR3 with reference TRBV13 and TRBJ2-5 gives the whole variable domain AAGVIQSPRHLIKEKRETATLKCYPIPRHDTVYWYQQGPGQDPQFLISFYEKMQSDKGSIPDRFSAQQFSDYHSELNMSSLELGDSALYFCASSPLGEQYFGPGTRLLVL.